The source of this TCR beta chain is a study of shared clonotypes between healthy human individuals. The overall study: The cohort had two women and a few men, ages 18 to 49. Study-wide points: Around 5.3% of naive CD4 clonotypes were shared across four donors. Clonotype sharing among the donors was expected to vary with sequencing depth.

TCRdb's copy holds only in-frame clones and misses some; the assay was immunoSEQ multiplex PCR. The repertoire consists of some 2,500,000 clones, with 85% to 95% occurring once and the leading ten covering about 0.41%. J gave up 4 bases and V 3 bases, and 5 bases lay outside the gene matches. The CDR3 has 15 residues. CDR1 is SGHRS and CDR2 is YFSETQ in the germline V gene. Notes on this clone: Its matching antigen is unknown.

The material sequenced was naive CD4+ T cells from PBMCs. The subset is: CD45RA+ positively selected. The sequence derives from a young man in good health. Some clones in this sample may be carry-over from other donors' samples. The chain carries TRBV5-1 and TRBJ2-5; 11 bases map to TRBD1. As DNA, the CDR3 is TGCGCCAGCAGCTCCTACGGGACAGGGGGAGAGACCCAGTACTTC. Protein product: CASSSYGTGGETQYF.